These 20 T cell receptor beta chains were all obtained from the same sample, sequenced in a study of blood T cell repertoires in COVID-19. Measured with immunoSEQ multiplex PCR; TCRdb has only the in-frame clones, and not every one. The sample includes more than 90,000 clones, about 89% of them seen just once. Sequenced sample: peripheral blood. The receptors were sampled from a man in his forties with acute or convalescent COVID-19.

The chain employs TRBV30 and TRBJ1-6, with D unresolved. V dropped 0 bases and J dropped 5 bases, with 8 bases sitting between them. The CDR3 consists of 14 residues. Germline lookup yields CDR1 GTSNPN and CDR2 SVGIG (reference sequence). The CDR3 spells CAWSVWADNSPLHF. CDR3 in DNA: TGTGCCTGGAGTGTATGGGCAGATAATTCACCCCTCCACTTT. Combining the CDR3 with reference TRBV30 and TRBJ1-6 gives the whole variable domain SQTIHQWPATLVQPVGSPLSLECTVEGTSNPNLYWYRQAAGRGLQLLFYSVGIGQISSEVPQNLSASRPQDRQFILSSKKLLLSDSGFYLCAWSVWADNSPLHFGNGTRLTVT.

The chain recombines TRBV24-1 with TRBJ1-2; 7 nucleotides match TRBD1. J was trimmed by 6 bases and V by 10 bases; bases with no gene match: 16. Germline V gene sequence: CDR1 KGHDR, CDR2 SFDVKD. The CDR3 has 15 amino acids. The CDR3 nucleotides are TGTGCCACTGATAAACAGGGGCCGGACGGAGATGGCTACACCTTC. Translation gives CATDKQGPDGDGYTF.

The chain couples TRBV18 to TRBJ1-4; D is possibly TRBD1 (6 bases). This CDR3 spans 15 amino acids. Germline CDR1 reads KGHSH; CDR2 reads LQKENI. Trimming took off 6 bases at V and 2 bases at J, with 13 bases between the two ends. DNA for the CDR3: TGTGCCAGCTCCCTCGGACAGCAGACTAATGAAAAACTGTTTTTT. It is translated as CASSLGQQTNEKLFF.

The V and J genes are TRBV5-6 and TRBJ2-3; D is ambiguous. From germline, CDR1 is SGHDT and CDR2 YYEEEE. The CDR3 has 12 residues. V shed 7 bases and J shed 6 bases, with 12 bases lying between them. The CDR3 spells CASCLSLDTQYF. The CDR3, as DNA: TGTGCCAGCTGCCTGAGTTTGGATACGCAGTATTTT. The whole variable domain, filled in from reference TRBV5-6 and TRBJ2-3, reads DAGVTQSPTHLIKTRGQQVTLRCSPKSGHDTVSWYQQALGQGPQFIFQYYEEEERQRGNFPDRFSGHQFPNYSSELNVNALLLGDSALYLCASCLSLDTQYFGPGTRLTVL.

This CDR3 reads CASSPLGGRNTEAFF. CDR3 nucleotide sequence: TGTGCCAGCAGTCCCTTGGGGGGGAGGAACACTGAAGCTTTCTTT. The chain has TRBV28 and TRBJ1-1, with a weak D call TRBD1 (5 bases). This CDR3 is 15 amino acids long. Germline V gene lookup returns CDR1 MDHEN and CDR2 SYDVKM. The ends were cut back, 5 bases at V and 1 base at J, with 14 bases in the middle.

The chain combines TRBV3-1 (or the pseudogene TRBV3-2) with TRBJ2-5; 7 nucleotides agree with TRBD2. Germline V gene sequence: CDR1 LGHDT, CDR2 YNNKEL (reference sequence). This CDR3 region has 19 residues. Trimming removed 2 bases from V and 4 bases from J; junction bases left unmatched: 19. For the CDR3, the DNA is TGTGCCAGCAGCCAACCCCGGGTAGCGGGCCTTACTCATAGAGAGACCCAGTACTTC. Residues: CASSQPRVAGLTHRETQYF.

The V call is TRBV7-2, the J call TRBJ1-5, with a weak D call TRBD1 (6 bases). Germline CDR1 is SGHTA and CDR2 is FQGNSA. This CDR3 is 15 amino acids long. The V end lost 4 bases, the J end lost 6 bases, and 16 bases lay between the germline ends. The CDR3: CASSSAGARSQPQHF. The CDR3 nucleotides are TGTGCCAGCAGCTCCGCGGGGGCGCGGAGTCAGCCCCAGCATTTT.

The genes are TRBV2 and TRBJ1-1; TRBD1 is a possible D gene (6 bases). Germline loops: CDR1 SNHLY, CDR2 FYNNEI. The V end lost 6 bases, the J end lost 0 bases, and 14 bases lay between the germline ends. The CDR3 is 15 amino acids. As DNA, the CDR3 is TGTGCCAGCAGAGAAAGACAGGCGATGAACACTGAAGCTTTCTTT. Translation gives CASRERQAMNTEAFF.

CDR3: CAISEFSGTASYEQYF. The CDR3 DNA follows: TGTGCCATCAGTGAGTTCTCCGGGACAGCAAGCTACGAGCAGTACTTC. This chain links TRBV10-3 with TRBJ2-7; 7 nucleotides match TRBD1. CDR1 and CDR2 from the germline V gene are ENHRY and SYGVKD. The CDR3 extends over 16 amino acids. The ends lost 1 base at V and 3 bases at J; junction bases unmatched: 9.

J is TRBJ1-1 and V is TRBV7-9, with D unclear. Trimming shortened V by 2 bases and J by 1 base, and 8 bases separated the two germline ends. This CDR3 has 14 amino acids. Germline CDR1 SEHNR, CDR2 FQNEAQ (reference sequence). In nucleotides, the CDR3 is TGTGCCAGCAGCTTAAAATTACAGAACACTGAAGCTTTCTTT. Encoded protein: CASSLKLQNTEAFF. The entire variable domain, with the rest obtained from reference TRBV7-9 and TRBJ1-1, is as follows: DTGVSQNPRHKITKRGQNVTFRCDPISEHNRLYWYRQTLGQGPEFLTYFQNEAQLEKSRLLSDRFSAERPKGSFSTLEIQRTEQGDSAMYLCASSLKLQNTEAFFGQGTRLTVV.

The chain combines TRBV7-9 with TRBJ1-2, with a tentative D call TRBD1 (5 bases). With 5 bases removed from V and 0 bases from J, the gap between germline ends came to 16 bases. The CDR3 extends over 16 amino acids. In germline, CDR1 is SEHNR, CDR2 FQNEAQ (reference sequence). CDR3 DNA: TGTGCCAGCAGCCCCGGGGGGAAAGTAGCTAACTATGGCTACACCTTC. As protein: CASSPGGKVANYGYTF.

The CDR3 DNA sequence: TGTGCCAGCAGCGCGGAGCCTGTGGGGGCAGTCGGGGAGCTGTTTTTT. This gives the protein CASSAEPVGAVGELFF. This chain uses TRBV7-8 with TRBJ2-2, with a tentative D call TRBD1 (6 bases). This CDR3 is 16 amino acids long. Between the trimmed V and J ends, which lost 5 bases and 7 bases, there was a span of 20 bases. CDR1 is SGHVS and CDR2 is FQNEAQ in the germline V gene.

As regards this clone: In the same sample, other DNA sequences code for this CDR3. The chain links TRBV9 to TRBJ1-1; no firm D call. Germline loops: CDR1 SGDLS, CDR2 YYNGEE. V dropped 0 bases and J dropped 0 bases, with 6 bases sitting between them. The CDR3 has 14 residues. The CDR3 nucleotides read TGTGCCAGCAGCGTAGGGCCGATGAACACTGAAGCTTTCTTT. Translation gives CASSVGPMNTEAFF.

V and J are TRBV3-1 (or the pseudogene TRBV3-2) and TRBJ2-1; D remains ambiguous. Trimming removed 5 bases from V and 14 bases from J, with 16 bases in between. From germline, CDR1 is LGHDT and CDR2 YNNKEL (reference sequence). The CDR3 is 12 residues long. This CDR3 is CASSSGSSLEFF. CDR3 sequence (DNA): TGTGCCAGCAGCTCCGGGTCGTCCCTGGAGTTCTTC.

The CDR3 loop reads CASSPGTGYTNEKLFF. The CDR3 DNA follows: TGCGCCAGCAGCCCCGGGACAGGGTATACTAATGAAAAACTGTTTTTT. The chain recombines TRBV5-1 with TRBJ1-4, with 9 nucleotides matching TRBD1. Trimming removed 4 bases from V and 2 bases from J; junction bases left unmatched: 6. This CDR3 comprises 16 residues. Per the germline V gene, CDR1 is SGHRS and CDR2 is YFSETQ.

The rearrangement links TRBV5-1 to TRBJ2-7; unclear D gene. Germline V lookup: CDR1 SGHRS, CDR2 YFSETQ. V lost 0 bases, J lost 1 base, and 14 bases lay in between. The CDR3 extends over 16 amino acids. As DNA, the CDR3 is TGCGCCAGCAGCTTGGATTCCGTTAGAGGTTCCTACGAGCAGTACTTC. It yields the protein CASSLDSVRGSYEQYF.

The rearrangement joins TRBV15 to TRBJ2-3; TRBD2 agrees at 8 bases. This CDR3 has 15 amino acids. V lost 5 bases and J lost 2; bases outside the gene matches: 6. Per the germline V gene, CDR1 is LNHNV and CDR2 is YYDKDF (reference sequence). Here the CDR3 DNA reads TGTGCCACCAGCCCTTATAGCGGGGACACAGATACGCAGTATTTT. Residues: CATSPYSGDTDTQYF.

This clone was seen a single time. The V and J genes are TRBV30 and TRBJ1-1; maybe TRBD1 (6 bases). This CDR3 region has 14 residues. Between the trimmed V and J ends, which lost 3 bases and 4 bases, there was a span of 15 bases. The germline V gene encodes CDR1 GTSNPN and CDR2 SVGIG (reference sequence). CDR3 sequence (DNA): TGTGCCTGGAGACTGGGCCTCAGGGGCACTGAAGCTTTCTTT. Protein sequence: CAWRLGLRGTEAFF.

The chain employs TRBV10-1 and TRBJ1-1; D gene ambiguous. The germline V gene encodes CDR1 WNHNN and CDR2 SYGVQD (reference sequence). The CDR3 consists of 10 residues. V dropped 9 bases and J dropped 4 bases, with 6 bases sitting between them. CDR3 coding DNA: TGCGCCAGTCTAAGCACTGAAGCTTTCTTT. It yields the protein CASLSTEAFF.

The genes are TRBV7-3 and TRBJ2-5, with 7 nucleotides matching TRBD2. The CDR3 consists of 14 residues. Germline trimming cut 1 base from V and 4 bases from J; bases unmatched to any gene: 3. The germline gives CDR1 SGHTA, CDR2 FQGTGA. CDR3 in DNA: TGTGCCAGCAGCTTAAACCCGGGGGGAGAGACCCAGTACTTC. This sequence encodes CASSLNPGGETQYF.